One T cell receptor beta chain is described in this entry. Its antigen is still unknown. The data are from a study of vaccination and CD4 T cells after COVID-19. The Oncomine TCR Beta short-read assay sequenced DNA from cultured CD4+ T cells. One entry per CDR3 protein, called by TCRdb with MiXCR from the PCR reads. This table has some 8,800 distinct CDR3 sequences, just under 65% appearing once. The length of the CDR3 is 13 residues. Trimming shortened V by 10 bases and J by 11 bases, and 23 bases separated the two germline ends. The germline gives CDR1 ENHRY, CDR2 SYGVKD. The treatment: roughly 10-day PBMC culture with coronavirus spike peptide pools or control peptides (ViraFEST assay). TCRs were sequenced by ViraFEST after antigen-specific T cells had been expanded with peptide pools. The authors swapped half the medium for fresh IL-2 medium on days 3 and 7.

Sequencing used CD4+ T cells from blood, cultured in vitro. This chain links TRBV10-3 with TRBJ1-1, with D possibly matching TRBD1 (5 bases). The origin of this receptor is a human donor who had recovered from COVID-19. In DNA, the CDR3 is TGTGCCAGCGGGACGCCTGTTCGCACCTCGGCTTTCTTT. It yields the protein CASGTPVRTSAFF.